The present TCR beta chain was sequenced within a study of T-cell reconstitution after alpha-beta-depleted transplantation in children. This clonotype was seen repeatedly, ten times or more. The V end was cut by 1 base, the J end by 4 bases, with 10 bases between. This CDR3 comprises 14 residues. The germline V gene has CDR1 KGHSH and CDR2 LQKENI. Using unique molecular identifiers, the investigators prepared the TCRbeta library. TCRdb re-called the PCR reads with MiXCR, one entry per CDR3 protein. The sample consists of more than 450,000 distinct CDR3 sequences, 18% of them appearing once. This TCR derives from a human donor who donated a stem cell graft to a child with acute lymphoblastic leukemia. The chain joins TRBV18 to TRBJ1-1, with unresolved D. Specimen: PBMCs from the stem cell graft donor, collected from the stem cell graft. The CDR3 sequence is CASSPRGGITEAFF. The CDR3 DNA reads TGTGCCAGCTCACCACGGGGTGGTATCACTGAAGCTTTCTTT.